This T cell receptor (beta chain) was identified during a study of T cell repertoires in cytomegalovirus infection. In the study overall: CMV epitopes that were recently identified and HLA-C-restricted were used alongside well-studied HLA-B-restricted ones. Carrying CMV and the relevant HLA type showed in public TCR beta signatures.

Germline loops: CDR1 MNHEY, CDR2 SVGEGT. V dropped 2 bases and J dropped 2; count of bases not matched to a gene: 3. CDR3 length: 15 residues. Study-wide findings and caveats: Within the response measured ex vivo, HLA-C-restricted CMV-specific TCR beta clonotypes were dominant. Totalled public TCR beta family frequency picked out people who carried CMV plus the relevant HLA.

TCRdb fed the reads into MiXCR, producing one record per CDR3 protein. The data show hundreds of thousands of distinct CDR3 sequences, more than 30% seen once. A word on this clonotype: Its antigen is still unknown.

The receptor was derived from a human donor in good health (CMV status not recorded). Some clones in this sample may be carry-over from other donors' samples. Sequenced material: cultured PBMCs, taken from culture after CMV antigen stimulation. This rearrangement joins TRBV6-2 or TRBV6-3 to TRBJ2-7, with 10 nucleotides matching TRBD2. The CDR3 loop is CASSYSLAGAYEQYF. The CDR3 DNA follows: TGTGCCAGCAGTTACAGTCTAGCGGGGGCCTACGAGCAGTACTTC.